This T cell receptor beta chain came from a study of CD8 T cells in Susac syndrome. Reverse transcription of roughly 0.5 to 1 ug RNA used random hexamers. From the immunoSEQ multiplex PCR reads, TCRdb called clonotypes with MiXCR, one entry per CDR3 protein. Altogether a few hundred thousand distinct CDR3 sequences are present, about 94% being singletons, with the ten largest covering around 0.07%. Germline-derived CDR1 and CDR2 are SGHRS and YFSETQ. The V end lost 4 bases, the J end lost 7 bases, and 17 bases lay between the germline ends. The CDR3 length is 14 residues. Patients with stable or active relapsing-remitting disease, all of them treatment-naive, made up the multiple sclerosis controls.

Sequenced input: CD4+ T cells from PBMCs. This sequence joins TRBV5-1 and TRBJ1-1; tentative D call: TRBD1 (6 bases). The source is a human donor with multiple sclerosis. As DNA, the CDR3 is TGCGCCAGCAGCCAACAGGGTCCGCGGAATGAAGCTTTCTTT. Amino acid sequence: CASSQQGPRNEAFF. Based on the CDR3 plus reference TRBV5-1 and TRBJ1-1, the full variable domain is KAGVTQTPRYLIKTRGQQVTLSCSPISGHRSVSWYQQTPGQGLQFLFEYFSETQRNKGNFPGRFSGRQFSNSRSEMNVSTLELGDSALYLCASSQQGPRNEAFFGQGTRLTVV.